The sequence of this T cell receptor (beta chain) was determined in a study of blood T cell repertoires in COVID-19. The wider study: T cells, B-cell-depleted T cells, or PBMCs supplied cDNA or gDNA.

Original analysis: Estimation of nucleated cell counts relied on the amplification of reference gene primers. Using immunoSEQ multiplex PCR, the repertoire was profiled, and TCRdb retains in-frame clones only, with some absent. The V and J calls and clone size are taken from that table; D and trimming were inferred from the DNA. The table lists about 140,000 clones, around nine tenths of them singletons. The germline CDR1 and CDR2 sequences are SGDLS and YYNGEE. V lost 0 bases and J lost 9; bases outside the gene matches: 7. This CDR3 contains 15 residues. Sequenced material: peripheral blood. The TCR was taken from a woman aged 50 to 60 with active or convalescent COVID-19. The chain recombines TRBV9 with TRBJ2-1, with 9 bases identical to TRBD2. This CDR3 reads CASSVGAGGPGEQFF. The CDR3 DNA reads TGTGCCAGCAGCGTAGGGGCGGGGGGGCCTGGTGAGCAGTTCTTC.